One sample yielded the 21 T cell receptor beta chains listed below, sequenced in a study of blood T cell repertoires in COVID-19. Measured with immunoSEQ multiplex PCR; TCRdb has only the in-frame clones, and not every one. The table lists 100,000 to 150,000 clones, 60% to 80% of them singletons. Source material: peripheral blood. The receptors derive from a man aged 80 or over with COVID-19, enrolled during active disease.

As DNA, the CDR3 is TGTGCCAGCAGCCGGACTAGCGGGAGCGCGCAGGCCAAAAACATTCAGTACTTC. This encodes CASSRTSGSAQAKNIQYF. The chain joins TRBV5-6 to TRBJ2-4, with 13 bases matching TRBD2. Germline assignment: CDR1 SGHDT and CDR2 YYEEEE. The CDR3 is made up of 18 amino acids. The V and J ends lost 4 bases and 1 base, in that order; junction bases with no gene match: 8.

The J gene is TRBJ1-2, the V gene TRBV29-1; D might be TRBD1 (6 bases). The V end was cut by 4 bases, the J end by 4 bases, with 10 bases between. Germline V gene data show CDR1 as SQVTM and CDR2 as ANQGSEA. The CDR3 consists of 12 residues. The CDR3 region is CSVARDTYGYTF. CDR3 sequence (DNA): TGCAGCGTTGCCCGGGACACCTATGGCTACACCTTC.

The CDR3 protein is CASSLNRDRAYNEQFF. CDR3 coding DNA: TGTGCCAGCAGCTTGAACCGGGACAGGGCCTACAATGAGCAGTTCTTC. This chain joins TRBV11-2 and TRBJ2-1; TRBD1 agrees at 9 bases. Germline loops: CDR1 SGHAT, CDR2 FQNNGV. CDR3 length: 16 amino acids. V lost 3 bases to trimming and J lost 2 bases; unmatched junction nucleotides: 5.

J is TRBJ1-1 and V is TRBV9, with D perhaps TRBD1 (6 bases). CDR1 and CDR2 (germline): SGDLS, YYNGEE. Trimming shortened V by 4 bases and J by 2 bases, and 12 bases separated the two germline ends. CDR3 length equals 14 residues. This chain's CDR3 is CASSILDSNTEAFF. CDR3 DNA: TGTGCCAGCAGCATATTGGACAGTAACACTGAAGCTTTCTTT.

Only a few counts were recorded for this clone. The chain recombines TRBV7-9 with TRBJ2-7, with D hard to call. V lost 6 bases and J 5 bases, leaving 14 bases between the germline ends. CDR1 is SEHNR and CDR2 is FQNEAQ in the germline V gene (reference sequence). The CDR3 is made up of 13 amino acids. CDR3 in DNA: TGTGCCAGCAGTCCCCAGAGGTCCCACGAGCAGTACTTC. It encodes CASSPQRSHEQYF.

The CDR3 sequence is CSASGTSGYYNEQFF. CDR3 DNA sequence: TGCAGTGCTAGTGGGACTAGCGGGTACTACAATGAGCAGTTCTTC. J is TRBJ2-1 and V is TRBV20-1; 12 bases line up with TRBD2. The germline CDR1 and CDR2 sequences are DFQATT and SNEGSKA (reference sequence). The CDR3 is made up of 15 amino acids. J was trimmed by 3 bases and V by 3 bases; bases with no gene match: 3.

The sample holds a few counts of this clone. This rearrangement joins TRBV28 to TRBJ2-7; TRBD1 matches at 7 bases. The V segment lost 4 bases and the J segment 1 base; nucleotides outside the gene matches: 16. CDR3 size: 18 residues. The germline CDR1 and CDR2 sequences are MDHEN and SYDVKM. CDR3 nucleotide sequence: TGTGCCAGCAGTTCTAACTTTATAGGACAGGTCGGGTCCTACGAGCAGTACTTC. It is translated as CASSSNFIGQVGSYEQYF.

The chain links TRBV28 to TRBJ1-6; 7 positions match TRBD1. Germline CDR1 is MDHEN and CDR2 is SYDVKM. The CDR3 has 13 amino acids. V was pared by 5 bases and J by 10 bases, with 5 bases of the junction left unmatched. CDR3 DNA: TGTGCCAGCAGTGACAGGGTGGACTCACCCCTCCACTTT. Its translation: CASSDRVDSPLHF. Supplemented by reference TRBV28 and TRBJ1-6, the full variable domain reads DVKVTQSSRYLVKRTGEKVFLECVQDMDHENMFWYRQDPGLGLRLIYFSYDVKMKEKGDIPEGYSVSREKKERFSLILESASTNQTSMYLCASSDRVDSPLHFGNGTRLTVT.

Only a few counts were recorded for this clone. This chain connects TRBV10-3 to TRBJ2-2; 9 nucleotides line up with TRBD2. This CDR3 is built from 15 residues. CDR1 and CDR2 from the germline V gene are ENHRY and SYGVKD. The V and J ends lost 7 bases and 2 bases, in that order; junction bases with no gene match: 5. The CDR3 DNA sequence: TGTGCCATCACCCGGACTAGCGACAACACCGGGGAGCTGTTTTTT. It codes for CAITRTSDNTGELFF.

Turning to this clone: An end of the junction differs from the germline gene, which may be a read error. The V call is TRBV6-2 or TRBV6-3, the J call TRBJ2-3, with D possibly TRBD2 on 5 matching bases. The CDR3 runs to 14 residues. Germline V gene data show CDR1 as MNHEY and CDR2 as SVGEGT. CDR3 DNA: TGTGCCAGCAGTTACCCGGACCCACTTCGGACTTCTTCTTTT. Translated: CASSYPDPLRTSSF.

This rearrangement joins TRBV7-3 to TRBJ2-3; 14 bases align to TRBD2. Germline V gives CDR1 SGHTA, CDR2 FQGTGA. The V gene end was trimmed by 0 bases and the J gene end by 0 bases; junction bases not matched to a gene: 2. This CDR3 is 18 amino acids long. The CDR3, as DNA: TGTGCCAGCAGCTTAACCGGGACTAGCGGGAGTAGCACAGATACGCAGTATTTT. Protein sequence: CASSLTGTSGSSTDTQYF.

This chain connects TRBV28 to TRBJ1-5; no reliable D call. Trimming pared 1 base from V and 10 bases from J, leaving 14 bases between. Germline CDR1 MDHEN, CDR2 SYDVKM. CDR3 length equals 14 residues. The CDR3 spells CASSLSNPPRPQHF. The CDR3 DNA reads TGTGCCAGCAGTTTATCAAACCCCCCTAGACCCCAGCATTTT. Drawing the rest from reference TRBV28 and TRBJ1-5, the complete variable domain is DVKVTQSSRYLVKRTGEKVFLECVQDMDHENMFWYRQDPGLGLRLIYFSYDVKMKEKGDIPEGYSVSREKKERFSLILESASTNQTSMYLCASSLSNPPRPQHFGDGTRLSIL.

The chain employs TRBV28 and TRBJ2-6; TRBD2 is a possible D gene (6 bases). V was trimmed by 4 bases and J by 1 base, leaving 11 bases between them. CDR3 length: 16 residues. CDR1 and CDR2 (germline): MDHEN, SYDVKM. Here the CDR3 reads CASSSAGFSGANVLTF. The CDR3 DNA sequence: TGTGCCAGCAGTTCGGCGGGGTTTTCTGGGGCCAACGTCCTGACTTTC.

In this sample, this clone turned up once. The genes are TRBV4-1 and TRBJ1-1; 9 bases match TRBD1. CDR1 and CDR2 (germline): MGHRA, YSYEKL. V gave up 2 bases and J gave up 7 bases; unmatched junction bases: 8. The CDR3 runs to 15 residues. CDR3 residues: CASSQFGTGRIEAFF. DNA of the CDR3: TGCGCCAGCAGCCAATTCGGGACAGGGAGGATTGAAGCTTTCTTT.

This clone was counted once. The rearrangement links TRBV6-2 or TRBV6-3 to TRBJ2-5; D may be TRBD2 (5 bases). CDR1 is MNHEY, CDR2 SVGEGT, per germline. Trimming shortened V by 5 bases and J by 2 bases, and 12 bases separated the two germline ends. The CDR3 runs to 14 residues. DNA of the CDR3: TGTGCCAGCAGTCAGTCGGGGTTACAAGAGACCCAGTACTTC. Amino acids: CASSQSGLQETQYF.

The rearrangement links TRBV7-3 to TRBJ1-1; a possible D gene is TRBD1 (5 bases). From germline, CDR1 is SGHTA and CDR2 FQGTGA. The CDR3 is 14 amino acids. V was pared by 3 bases and J by 1 base, with 9 bases between. CDR3 bases: TGTGCCAGCAGCTTGGAGGGGACGAACACTGAAGCTTTCTTT. Protein: CASSLEGTNTEAFF.

The chain is built from TRBV7-9 and TRBJ1-6; TRBD1 matches at 7 bases. Germline assignment: CDR1 SEHNR and CDR2 FQNEAQ (reference sequence). CDR3 length: 14 amino acids. The V segment lost 6 bases and the J segment 10 bases; nucleotides outside the gene matches: 9. The CDR3 is CASRRDSDNSPLHF. For the CDR3, the DNA is TGTGCCAGCAGGCGGGACAGCGACAACTCACCCCTCCACTTT.

This chain joins TRBV5-6 and TRBJ2-3; 12 nucleotides line up with TRBD2. CDR1 and CDR2 from the germline V gene are SGHDT and YYEEEE. With V trimmed by 2 bases and J by 4 bases, 8 bases remained unmatched. The CDR3 consists of 17 residues. The CDR3 here is CASSFSTSGSNADTQYF. The CDR3, as DNA: TGTGCCAGCAGCTTTTCGACTAGCGGGAGTAATGCAGATACGCAGTATTTT.

The V call is TRBV18, the J call TRBJ1-1, with a possible D match to TRBD1 (6 bases). The CDR3 spans 12 residues. V dropped 6 bases and J dropped 10 bases, with 15 bases sitting between them. The V gene's germline CDR1 is KGHSH and CDR2 LQKENI. The CDR3 protein is CASSEDRTGAFF. The CDR3 DNA is TGTGCCAGCTCTGAAGACAGGACGGGAGCTTTCTTT.

V and J are TRBV28 and TRBJ2-4; the D gene is possibly TRBD1 (6 bases). V was pared by 6 bases and J by 1 base, with 16 bases between. CDR3 length: 16 residues. Germline values: CDR1 MDHEN, CDR2 SYDVKM. CDR3 sequence: CASRKGGRGAKNIQYF. CDR3 DNA sequence: TGTGCCAGCAGAAAAGGAGGTAGGGGGGCCAAAAACATTCAGTACTTC. The whole variable domain, filled in from reference TRBV28 and TRBJ2-4, reads DVKVTQSSRYLVKRTGEKVFLECVQDMDHENMFWYRQDPGLGLRLIYFSYDVKMKEKGDIPEGYSVSREKKERFSLILESASTNQTSMYLCASRKGGRGAKNIQYFGAGTRLSVL.

V is TRBV12-3 or TRBV12-4 and J is TRBJ2-1, with 8 bases aligning to TRBD2. With 5 bases clipped from V and 9 bases from J, the junction kept 6 bases outside the gene matches. This CDR3 region has 13 residues. The CDR3 sequence: CASSLGGVGEQFF. The CDR3 DNA reads as TGTGCCAGCAGTCTCGGGGGGGTCGGTGAGCAGTTCTTC.